The T cell receptor (beta chain) under discussion was sequenced for a study of CD8 T cells in ankylosing spondylitis. Study outcomes and limitations: A TCR beta motif made of fewer than ten highly homologous variants seemed typical of ankylosing spondylitis blood. Matched ankylosing spondylitis synovial fluid reportedly contained a significantly enriched population of disease-linked clones.

This clonotype was counted between two and nine times. What it binds is not known. By quantitative 5'-RACE with molecular barcodes, the TCR beta libraries were made. TCRdb reprocessed the 5' RACE reads with MiXCR, giving one entry per CDR3 protein. This repertoire shows 100,000 or so distinct CDR3 sequences, roughly 8.5% found once; its top ten account for about 30%. With 8 bases clipped from V and 3 bases from J, the junction kept 3 bases outside the gene matches. The CDR3 loop spans 13 amino acids. Germline-derived CDR1 and CDR2 are KGHDR and SFDVKD. This TCR came from a male donor with ankylosing spondylitis. The sample comprised blood, either unsorted or a sorted T cell fraction (not recorded which). V usage is TRBV24-1 and J usage is TRBJ2-7; TRBD2 agrees at 10 bases. CDR3 loop: CATTRTSGYEQYV. CDR3 in DNA: TGTGCCACCACCCGGACTAGCGGCTACGAGCAGTACGTC.